The rows below give T cell receptor beta chains drawn from one sample of a study of T cell clones after liver transplantation. Method: immunoSEQ multiplex PCR; TCRdb's copy keeps in-frame clones and lacks some. The sample carries 70,000 to 95,000 clones, 70% to 90% recorded once. Material: CD4+ T cells from blood, obtained at the 22-month timepoint. The receptors come from a human patient who received a liver transplant. T cells may partly derive from the graft donor. The CDR3 runs from the conserved cysteine through the conserved F or W. D genes are given only for firm matches. Some rows have no size entry. The others give once, few or many, or a class for an expanded clone.

cdr3_length | j_call | clone_size | d_call | v_call | cdr3_nt | cdr3_aa
16 | TRBJ2-3 | - | TRBD1 | TRBV9 | TGTGCCAGCAGCGGAGGACAGGGGGCGCGTACAGATACGCAGTATTTT | CASSGGQGARTDTQYF
11 | TRBJ2-5 | - | TRBD2 | TRBV5-6 | TGTGCCAGCGGCGGGAGGGAGACCCAGTACTTC | CASGGRETQYF
16 | TRBJ2-7 | - | TRBD1 | TRBV4-2 | TGTGCCAGCAGCCAAGATATGGTGACAGGGGCCTACGAGCAGTACTTC | CASSQDMVTGAYEQYF
12 | TRBJ2-3 | few | - | TRBV7-9 | TGTGCCAGCAGCTTGTGGGGTGATACGCAGTATTTT | CASSLWGDTQYF
14 | TRBJ2-1 | - | TRBD2 | TRBV5-1 | TGCGCCAGCCACGCCGGCGGGGGGGCCGGTGAGCAGTTCTTC | CASHAGGGAGEQFF
12 | TRBJ1-1 | once | - | TRBV27 | TGTGCCAGTCGGCAGGGTAGGACTGAAGCTTTCTTT | CASRQGRTEAFF
13 | TRBJ1-1 | - | - | TRBV18 | TGTGCCAGCTCACCCAATTCGAACACTGAAGCTTTCTTT | CASSPNSNTEAFF
13 | TRBJ1-2 | once | - | TRBV18 | TGTGCCAGCTCCGGGACGGCAAACTATGGCTACACCTTC | CASSGTANYGYTF
15 | TRBJ1-2 | few | - | TRBV4-3 | TGCGCCAGCAGCCAAGATATTGGGGATGCCTATGGCTACACCTTC | CASSQDIGDAYGYTF
16 | TRBJ2-3 | - | TRBD1 | TRBV29-1 | TGCAGCGTCCTTCCCTCGGACAGGGGGTTAACAGATACGCAGTATTTT | CSVLPSDRGLTDTQYF
18 | TRBJ1-4 | - | TRBD1 | TRBV5-3 | TGTGCCAGAAGCGAGGACAGGGGCGGCCATTTCACTAATGAAAAACTGTTTTTT | CARSEDRGGHFTNEKLFF
14 | TRBJ1-5 | - | TRBD1 | TRBV27 | TGTGCCAGCTCGCGGGACAGGGAATTTCAGCCCCAGCATTTT | CASSRDREFQPQHF
14 | TRBJ2-3 | - | - | TRBV15 | TGTGCCACCAGCAAGGGGGGCGAGGCAGATACGCAGTATTTT | CATSKGGEADTQYF
19 | TRBJ2-1 | once | - | TRBV5-6 | TGTGCCAGCAGCTTGTACGTAGGTCCGGGACACATGTCAAACAATGAGCAGTTCTTC | CASSLYVGPGHMSNNEQFF
14 | TRBJ2-2 | once | TRBD1 | TRBV6-4 | TGTGCCAGCAAAGGACAGGTCTGGGACGGGGAGCTGTTTTTT | CASKGQVWDGELFF
16 | TRBJ2-7 | - | TRBD1 | TRBV19 | TGTGCCAGTAGAAGAGGTACGGGACAGGGGGCTTACGAGCAGTACTTC | CASRRGTGQGAYEQYF
15 | TRBJ2-3 | - | TRBD2 | TRBV7-2 | TGTGCCAGCAGCATCAGCGGGGGGGCGGTAGATACGCAGTATTTT | CASSISGGAVDTQYF
15 | TRBJ2-2 | - | - | TRBV5-1 | TGCGCCAGCAGCTTGGACAGTTCGAACACCGGGGAGCTGTTTTTT | CASSLDSSNTGELFF
13 | TRBJ2-2 | - | - | TRBV7-3 | TGTGCCAGCAGCTTTGGCCAGAACGGGGAGCTGTTTTTT | CASSFGQNGELFF
14 | TRBJ1-5 | - | - | TRBV18 | TGTGCCAGCTCACCTGGACTTGTCAATCAGCCCCAGCATTTT | CASSPGLVNQPQHF
15 | TRBJ2-7 | - | TRBD1 | TRBV14 | TGTGCCAGCAGCCCCACCGGGACAGGGGTGGGCGAGCAGTACTTC | CASSPTGTGVGEQYF
14 | TRBJ1-3 | - | TRBD1 | TRBV29-1 | TGCAGCGTCGGGGAGGGACAGCCAGGAAACACCATATATTTT | CSVGEGQPGNTIYF
15 | TRBJ2-1 | - | - | TRBV5-5 | TGTGCCAGCAGCTTGGCTCGGGAGTTACAATTAGTGCAGTTCTTC | CASSLARELQLVQFF
12 | TRBJ1-2 | - | - | TRBV12-5 | TGTGCTAGTGGTTTGGGAGTGAGTGGCTACACCTTC | CASGLGVSGYTF
14 | TRBJ2-7 | few | TRBD2 | TRBV30 | TGTGCCTGGAGCCTAGCGGGAGTGCCCCTCGAGCAGTACTTC | CAWSLAGVPLEQYF
14 | TRBJ1-1 | - | - | TRBV11-3 | TGTGCCAGCAGCTTAGGCAGGGGCCCCACTGAAGCTTTCTTT | CASSLGRGPTEAFF
14 | TRBJ2-7 | once | - | TRBV2 | TGTGCCAGCAAAACCACAGTTGGGGGTTACGAGCAGTACTTC | CASKTTVGGYEQYF
14 | TRBJ2-3 | - | TRBD1 | TRBV2 | TGTGCCAGCAGTGGTACAGGGGGGAAAGATACGCAGTATTTT | CASSGTGGKDTQYF
13 | TRBJ1-1 | - | TRBD1 | TRBV19 | TGTGCCAGTAGCCGACAGGGAGATACTGAAGCTTTCTTT | CASSRQGDTEAFF
13 | TRBJ2-2 | - | - | TRBV19 | TGTGCCAGTAGTATGGGATCGACCGGGGAGCTGTTTTTT | CASSMGSTGELFF
17 | TRBJ2-1 | - | TRBD2 | TRBV27 | TGTGCCAGCAGTCTGACCGGGAGGGCTAGCGGCTACAATGAGCAGTTCTTC | CASSLTGRASGYNEQFF
14 | TRBJ1-1 | - | TRBD1 | TRBV7-9 | TGTGCCAGCACCCGGACAGGGGTAATCACTGAAGCTTTCTTT | CASTRTGVITEAFF
14 | TRBJ2-5 | - | - | TRBV28 | TGTGCCAGCAGTCCCCACTCGGTCGGGGAGACCCAGTACTTC | CASSPHSVGETQYF
13 | TRBJ2-5 | - | - | TRBV7-2 | TGTGCCAGCAGCTGGGCGGGACAAGAGACCCAGTACTTC | CASSWAGQETQYF
15 | TRBJ1-4 | - | - | TRBV7-2 | TGTGCCAGCAGAAATAGCCTACGGTCTAATGAAAAACTGTTTTTT | CASRNSLRSNEKLFF
12 | TRBJ2-1 | - | - | TRBV11-2 | TGTGCCAGCAGCTTAGAACAGGGAGGGCAGTTCTTC | CASSLEQGGQFF
14 | TRBJ2-7 | - | - | TRBV11-3 | TGTGCCAGCAGCCCGCGGAAAAACTCCTACGAGCAGTACTTC | CASSPRKNSYEQYF
14 | TRBJ1-6 | - | - | TRBV15 | TGTGCCACCAGCAGGTCGGGGAATAATTCACCCCTCCACTTT | CATSRSGNNSPLHF
11 | TRBJ2-3 | - | - | TRBV5-4 | TGTGCCAGCAGCTTGAGCGGTACGCAGTATTTT | CASSLSGTQYF
15 | TRBJ1-5 | - | TRBD1 | TRBV15 | TGTGCCACCAGCTGGGGACAGGACCACAATCAGCCCCAGCATTTT | CATSWGQDHNQPQHF
15 | TRBJ2-7 | few | - | TRBV4-3 | TGCGCCAGCAGCCAAGAGCTCAGCGAAGCCTACGAGCAGTACTTC | CASSQELSEAYEQYF
11 | TRBJ2-4 | few | - | TRBV2 | TGTGCCAGCGTCGGTGGGAACATTCAGTACTTC | CASVGGNIQYF
15 | TRBJ2-5 | - | - | TRBV7-2 | TGTGCCAGCAGCTTAGACCGGGGCCAGGGAGAGACCCAGTACTTC | CASSLDRGQGETQYF
12 | TRBJ2-7 | - | - | TRBV7-9 | TGTGCCAGCAGCTTAGCTCGGGGCGAGCAGTACTTC | CASSLARGEQYF
14 | TRBJ2-5 | - | - | TRBV7-2 | TGTGCCAGCAGCCCTAATCGTCTCACGGAGACCCAGTACTTC | CASSPNRLTETQYF
14 | TRBJ1-2 | - | TRBD1 | TRBV6-5 | TGTGCCAGCAGGGGGACAGGGGCGCTCGATGGCTACACCTTC | CASRGTGALDGYTF
17 | TRBJ2-5 | few | TRBD2 | TRBV4-1 | TGCGCCAGCAGCCAAGATCCTTCTAGCGGGGGCCCGGGGACCCAGTACTTC | CASSQDPSSGGPGTQYF
13 | TRBJ2-3 | - | - | TRBV6-1 | TGTGCCAGCAGTGGGCTCCGGTCAGATACGCAGTATTTT | CASSGLRSDTQYF
14 | TRBJ2-4 | - | TRBD2 | TRBV2 | TGTGCCAGCAGTCCATCGACTAGCGGGTACATTCAGTACTTC | CASSPSTSGYIQYF
16 | TRBJ2-2 | once | - | TRBV7-3 | TGTGCCAGCAGCTCAGGGGCGGGGGCGAACACCGGGGAGCTGTTTTTT | CASSSGAGANTGELFF
18 | TRBJ2-4 | - | - | TRBV11-2 | TGTGCCAGCAGCTTAGTGGTACTAGGGAGTTCGACCAAAAACATTCAGTACTTC | CASSLVVLGSSTKNIQYF
14 | TRBJ1-1 | - | TRBD1 | TRBV6-5 | TGTGCCAGCAGTCAGGGGGCCTCGAACACTGAAGCTTTCTTT | CASSQGASNTEAFF
15 | TRBJ2-6 | - | - | TRBV9 | TGTGCCAGCAGCCAACACGACTCTGGGGCCAACGTCCTGACTTTC | CASSQHDSGANVLTF